This T cell receptor beta chain was identified in a study of radiotherapy plus CTLA-4 blockade in lung cancer. General study results and limits: Strongest reported response predictors: early blood clone changes and post-radiation interferon-beta. In blood, tumor-derived TCR clones expanded after radiotherapy plus ipilimumab.

Data came from immunoSEQ multiplex PCR; TCRdb stores just in-frame clones and leaves some out. The table includes some 45,000 clones, approximately 76% detected once. CDR1 is SQVTM, CDR2 ANQGSEA, per germline. V shed 3 bases and J shed 2 bases, with 10 bases lying between them. The CDR3 runs 13 residues. As concerns this clone: Its target is unknown.

The chain employs TRBV29-1 and TRBJ1-1; D ambiguous. The receptor was isolated from a human donor with non-small cell lung cancer who had stable disease on radiotherapy plus ipilimumab. The sample here was peripheral blood, taken from a patient treated with radiotherapy plus ipilimumab. The CDR3 nucleotides read TGCAGCGTTGATGGGGTAACAAACACTGAAGCTTTCTTT. Its protein is CSVDGVTNTEAFF. Full variable domain (rest looked up from reference TRBV29-1 and TRBJ1-1): SAVISQKPSRDICQRGTSLTIQCQVDSQVTMMFWYRQQPGQSLTLIATANQGSEATYESGFVIDKFPISRPNLTFSTLTVSNMSPEDSSIYLCSVDGVTNTEAFFGQGTRLTVV.